This TCR beta chain was obtained from a study of control samples from healthy donors and cancer patients (dated by TCRdb to 2019 to 2021). Comments on this clone: Its cognate antigen has yet to be identified. There are no base qualities to consult, and no much larger clone falls within one base.

Library preparation used the immunoSEQ multiplex PCR assay. What TCRdb holds here is the immuneACCESS table cut down to in-frame rearrangements. Part of the clones is not present; checked against another copy, under half of the missing clones reflect an unresolved V gene, and the others are unexplained. This sample lists about 18,000 clones; around 80% were detected once. The ten largest make up about 28% of the sample. Sample: PBMCs. The clonotype was recovered from a man older than 75 with head and neck cancer.

CDR3 region: CSVITYSNQPQHF. The nucleotides are TGCAGCGTAATAACCTACAGCAATCAGCCCCAGCATTTT. The rearranged segments are TRBV29-1 and TRBJ1-5, with an unclear D gene assignment. Measured from the cysteine to the phenylalanine, the CDR3 is 13 residues long. Only the CDR3 part of the read is kept: 39 bases, read in frame from the first base. Relative to germline, V is 6 bases shorter and J is 1 base shorter, with 10 bases between their ends. Based on the germline V gene, the CDR1 and CDR2 sequences are SQVTM and ANQGSEA.